This T cell receptor (beta chain) is drawn from a study of a mutant IDH1 vaccine in newly diagnosed glioma. In the study overall: Vaccines were begun 4-6 weeks after radiotherapy alone, or with temozolomide cycles.

Time point indicated: week 47, end of study. The study gave 300 ug of mutant IDH1 20-mer peptide per vaccine dose, with topical imiquimod. In weeks 1, 3, 5, 7, 11, 15, 19 and 23, patients were immunized, eight times in all. Produced via immunoSEQ multiplex PCR; TCRdb's table is partial and in-frame only. Seen here are tens of thousands of clones, roughly 89% observed once, and the top ten hold about 11%. A remark on this clone: No antigen is known for it.

The TCR was taken from a woman younger than 45 with glioma. Source: PBMCs, taken from a glioma patient whose treatment included an IDH1 peptide vaccine.

CDR3 sequence: CASSQNSGGPTGELFF. The CDR3 DNA is TGTGCCAGCAGCCAAAATAGCGGGGGGCCCACCGGGGAGCTGTTTTTT. This chain links TRBV4-2 with TRBJ2-2; 10 positions agree with TRBD2. With V trimmed by 2 bases and J by 4 bases, 4 bases remained unmatched. Germline V gene sequence: CDR1 LGHNA, CDR2 YNFKEQ. The length of the CDR3 is 16 residues.